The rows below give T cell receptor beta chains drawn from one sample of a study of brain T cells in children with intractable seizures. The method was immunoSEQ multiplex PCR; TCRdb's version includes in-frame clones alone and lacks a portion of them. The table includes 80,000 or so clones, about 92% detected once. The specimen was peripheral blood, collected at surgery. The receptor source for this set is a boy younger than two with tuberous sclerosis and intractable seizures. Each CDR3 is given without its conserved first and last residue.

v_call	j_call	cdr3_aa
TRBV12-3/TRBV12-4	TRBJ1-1	ASSSSRTEAF
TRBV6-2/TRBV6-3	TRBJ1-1	ASSYDWKLPNTEAF
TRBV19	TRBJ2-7	ASSTGGYEQY
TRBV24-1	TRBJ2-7	ATNLAPTYEQY
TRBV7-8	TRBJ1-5	ASSLIDNYSNQPQH
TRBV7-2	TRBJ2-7	ASSRAAGGYEQY
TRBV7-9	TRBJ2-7	ASSQYTADEQY
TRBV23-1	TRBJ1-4	ASSQSQEREEKLF
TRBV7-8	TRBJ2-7	ASSLAMFYGTYEQY
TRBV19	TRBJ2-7	ASSISGTVSYEQY
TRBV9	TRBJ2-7	ASSVGLAPSYEQY
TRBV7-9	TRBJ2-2	ASRPSTDNTGELF
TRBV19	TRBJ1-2	ASTLDRSYGYT
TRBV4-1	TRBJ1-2	ASSQISGEGYT
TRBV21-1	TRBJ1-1	ASSKKVSGRDTEAF
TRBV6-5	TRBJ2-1	ASSPPTSGFAEQF
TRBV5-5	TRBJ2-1	ASSLGGSTEQF
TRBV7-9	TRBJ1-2	ASSEGRGSYGYT
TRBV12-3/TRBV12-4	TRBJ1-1	ASSSLTEAF
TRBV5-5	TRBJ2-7	ASSSGAMELYEQY
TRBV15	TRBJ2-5	ATSRPPGETQY
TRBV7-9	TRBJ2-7	ASSRGQTYEQY
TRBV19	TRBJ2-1	ASSIFGGGALYNEQF
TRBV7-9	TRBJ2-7	ASSSPVRPYEQY
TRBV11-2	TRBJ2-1	ASSLNWSGEYNEQF
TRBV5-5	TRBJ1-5	ASSLSDNQPQH
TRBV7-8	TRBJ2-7	ASRLGDYEQY
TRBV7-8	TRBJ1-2	ASSPITDRGVNGYT
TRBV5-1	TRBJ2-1	ASSLISGNEQF
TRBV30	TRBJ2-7	AWSVPPDEQY
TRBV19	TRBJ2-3	ASSTGTSGRHTQY
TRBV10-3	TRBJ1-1	AIRGQGENTEAF
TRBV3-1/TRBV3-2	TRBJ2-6	ASSQDGSGANVLT
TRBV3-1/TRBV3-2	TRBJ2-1	ASSLASGSYNEQF
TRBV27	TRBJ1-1	ASAHRGKNTEAF
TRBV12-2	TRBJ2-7	ASRLGLAGVLYEQY
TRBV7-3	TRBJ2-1	ASSFQGLAGGHNNEQF
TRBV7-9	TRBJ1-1	ASSRVGTGLNTEAF
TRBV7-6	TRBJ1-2	ASSSAPGPGPPNYGYT
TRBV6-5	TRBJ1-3	ASSRQLSGNTIY
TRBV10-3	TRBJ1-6	AISDGMRSYNSPLH
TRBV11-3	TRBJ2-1	ASSHTTGGNEQF
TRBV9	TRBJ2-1	ASSVAASGTPNNEQF
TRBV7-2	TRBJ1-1	ASSLSLNTEAF
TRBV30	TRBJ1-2	AWSVWERSANYGYT
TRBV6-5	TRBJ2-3	ASSYHSGGVADTQY
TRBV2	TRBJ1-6	ASSDPARHSPLH
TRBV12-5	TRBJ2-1	ASGKNGLAGFNEQF
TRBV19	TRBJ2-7	ASSGLAVPYEQY
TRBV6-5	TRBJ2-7	ASSYDRGAYEQY